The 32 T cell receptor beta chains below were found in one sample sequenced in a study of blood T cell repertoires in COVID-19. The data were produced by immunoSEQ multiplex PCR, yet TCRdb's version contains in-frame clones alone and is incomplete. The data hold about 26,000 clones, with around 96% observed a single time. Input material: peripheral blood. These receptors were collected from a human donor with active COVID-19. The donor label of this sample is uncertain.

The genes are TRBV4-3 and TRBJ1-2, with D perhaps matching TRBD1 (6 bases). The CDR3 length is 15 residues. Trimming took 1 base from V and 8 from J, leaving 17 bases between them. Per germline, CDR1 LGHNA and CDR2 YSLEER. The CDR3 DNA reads TGCGCCAGCAGCCAAGCGGTATGGACAGCGCACGGCTACACCTTC. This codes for CASSQAVWTAHGYTF.

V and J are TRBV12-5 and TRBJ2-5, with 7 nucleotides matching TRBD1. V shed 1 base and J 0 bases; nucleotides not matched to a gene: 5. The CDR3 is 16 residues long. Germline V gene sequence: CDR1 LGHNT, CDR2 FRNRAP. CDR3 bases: TGTGCTAGTGGTTTGGCCCTACAGGGGAACCAAGAGACCCAGTACTTC. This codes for CASGLALQGNQETQYF.

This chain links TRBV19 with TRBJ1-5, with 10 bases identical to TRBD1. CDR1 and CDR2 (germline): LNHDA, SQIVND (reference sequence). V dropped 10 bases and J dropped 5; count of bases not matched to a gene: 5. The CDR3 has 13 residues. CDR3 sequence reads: CATAGTGDQPQHF. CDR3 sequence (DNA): TGTGCCACCGCCGGGACAGGGGATCAGCCCCAGCATTTT.

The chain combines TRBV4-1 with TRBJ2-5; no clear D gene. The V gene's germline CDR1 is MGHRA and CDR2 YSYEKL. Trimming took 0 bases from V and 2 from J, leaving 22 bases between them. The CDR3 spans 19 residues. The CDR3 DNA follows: TGCGCCAGCAGCCAAGAGCCACCCCCGGGTACCTCACTTCAAGAGACCCAGTACTTC. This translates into CASSQEPPPGTSLQETQYF.

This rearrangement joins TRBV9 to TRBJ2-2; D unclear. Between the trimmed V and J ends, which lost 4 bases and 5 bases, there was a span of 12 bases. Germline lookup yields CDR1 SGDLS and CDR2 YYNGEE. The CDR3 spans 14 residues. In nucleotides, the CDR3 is TGTGCCAGCAGCCCGTTGGGCCTAACCGGGGAGCTGTTTTTT. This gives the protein CASSPLGLTGELFF.

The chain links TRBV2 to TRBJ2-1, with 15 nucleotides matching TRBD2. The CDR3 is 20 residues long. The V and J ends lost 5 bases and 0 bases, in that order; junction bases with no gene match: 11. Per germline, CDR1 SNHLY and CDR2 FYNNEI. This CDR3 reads CASSRTSGRAAASSYNEQFF. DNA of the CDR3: TGTGCCAGCAGTAGGACTAGCGGGAGGGCCGCGGCCAGCTCCTACAATGAGCAGTTCTTC.

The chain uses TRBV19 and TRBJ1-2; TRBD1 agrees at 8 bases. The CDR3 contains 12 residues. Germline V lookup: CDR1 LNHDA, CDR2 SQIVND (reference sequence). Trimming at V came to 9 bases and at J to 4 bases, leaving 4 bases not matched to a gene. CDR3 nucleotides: TGTGCCAGCGAGGGACAGGTCTATGGCTACACCTTC. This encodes CASEGQVYGYTF.

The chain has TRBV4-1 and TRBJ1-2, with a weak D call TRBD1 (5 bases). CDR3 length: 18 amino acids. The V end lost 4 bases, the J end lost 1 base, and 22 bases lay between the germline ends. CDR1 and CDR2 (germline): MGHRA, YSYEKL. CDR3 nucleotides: TGCGCCAGCAGCCCCCGGGACTTACCCTCAAACTATAACTATGGCTACACCTTC. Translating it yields CASSPRDLPSNYNYGYTF.

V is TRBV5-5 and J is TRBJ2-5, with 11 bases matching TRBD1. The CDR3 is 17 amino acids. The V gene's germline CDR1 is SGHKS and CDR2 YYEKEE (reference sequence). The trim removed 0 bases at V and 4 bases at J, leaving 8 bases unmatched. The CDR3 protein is CASSLEGQGARRETQYF. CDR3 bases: TGTGCCAGCAGCTTGGAAGGACAGGGGGCGCGACGAGAGACCCAGTACTTC. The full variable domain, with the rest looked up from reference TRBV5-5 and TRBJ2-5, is DAGVTQSPTHLIKTRGQQVTLRCSPISGHKSVSWYQQVLGQGPQFIFQYYEKEERGRGNFPDRFSARQFPNYSSELNVNALLLGDSALYLCASSLEGQGARRETQYFGPGTRLLVL.

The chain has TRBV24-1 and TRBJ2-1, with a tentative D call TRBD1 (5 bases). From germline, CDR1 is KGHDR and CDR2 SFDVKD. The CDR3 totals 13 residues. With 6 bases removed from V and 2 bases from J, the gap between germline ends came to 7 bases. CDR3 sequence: CATSQGAYNEQFF. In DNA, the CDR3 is TGTGCCACCAGTCAAGGGGCCTACAATGAGCAGTTCTTC.

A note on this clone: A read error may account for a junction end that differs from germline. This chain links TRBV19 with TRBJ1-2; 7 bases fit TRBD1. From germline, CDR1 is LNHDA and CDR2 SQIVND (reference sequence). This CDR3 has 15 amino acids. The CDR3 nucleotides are TGTGCCCGTAGTCCGATCGACAGGGTCTGGTATGGCTACACCTTC. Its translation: CARSPIDRVWYGYTF.

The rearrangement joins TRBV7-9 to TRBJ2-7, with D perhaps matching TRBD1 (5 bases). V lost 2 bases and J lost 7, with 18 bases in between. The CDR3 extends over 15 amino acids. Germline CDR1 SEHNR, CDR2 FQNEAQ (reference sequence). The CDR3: CASSLTAQGPREQYF. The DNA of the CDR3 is TGTGCCAGCAGCTTAACTGCCCAGGGCCCGAGGGAGCAGTACTTC.

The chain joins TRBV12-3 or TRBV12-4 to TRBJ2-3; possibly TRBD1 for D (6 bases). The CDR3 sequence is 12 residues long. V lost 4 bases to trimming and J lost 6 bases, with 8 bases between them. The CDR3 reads CASSYRADTQYF. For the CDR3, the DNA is TGTGCCAGCAGTTACAGGGCCGATACGCAGTATTTT.

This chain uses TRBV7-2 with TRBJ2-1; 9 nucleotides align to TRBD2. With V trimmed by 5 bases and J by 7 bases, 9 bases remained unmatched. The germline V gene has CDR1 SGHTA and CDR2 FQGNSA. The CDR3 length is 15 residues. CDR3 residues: CASSPMSGGPNEQFF. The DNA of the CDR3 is TGTGCCAGCAGCCCCATGAGCGGGGGGCCGAATGAGCAGTTCTTC.

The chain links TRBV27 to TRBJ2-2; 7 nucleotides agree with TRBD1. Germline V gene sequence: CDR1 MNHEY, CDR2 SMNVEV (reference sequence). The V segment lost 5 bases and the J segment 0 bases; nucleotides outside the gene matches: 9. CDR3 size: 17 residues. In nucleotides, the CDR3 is TGTGCCAGCAGTCCGGCAGGGGGTCCAACGAACACCGGGGAGCTGTTTTTT. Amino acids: CASSPAGGPTNTGELFF.

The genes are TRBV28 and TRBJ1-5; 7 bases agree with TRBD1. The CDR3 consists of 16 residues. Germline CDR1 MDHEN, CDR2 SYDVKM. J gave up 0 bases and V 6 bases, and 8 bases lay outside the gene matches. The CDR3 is CASRLGGADSNQPQHF. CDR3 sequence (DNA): TGTGCCAGCAGGTTAGGGGGCGCGGATAGCAATCAGCCCCAGCATTTT.

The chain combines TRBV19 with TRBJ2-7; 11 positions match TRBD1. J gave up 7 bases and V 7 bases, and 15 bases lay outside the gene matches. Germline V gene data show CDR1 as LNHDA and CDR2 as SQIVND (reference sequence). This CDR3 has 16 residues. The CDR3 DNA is TGTGCCAGTACCTCAAAGCCCGGACAGGGGGCGGAGGAGCAGTACTTC. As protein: CASTSKPGQGAEEQYF.

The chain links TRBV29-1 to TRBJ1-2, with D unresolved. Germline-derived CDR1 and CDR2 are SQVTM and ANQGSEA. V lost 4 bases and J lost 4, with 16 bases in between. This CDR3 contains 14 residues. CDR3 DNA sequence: TGCAGCGTTGTCCCCTCTTTACAAACCTATGGCTACACCTTC. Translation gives CSVVPSLQTYGYTF.

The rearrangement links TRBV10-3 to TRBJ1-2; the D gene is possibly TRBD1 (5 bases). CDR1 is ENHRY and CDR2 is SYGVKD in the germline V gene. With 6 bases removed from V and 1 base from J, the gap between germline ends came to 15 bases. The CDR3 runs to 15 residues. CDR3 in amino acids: CAISPRWGDNYGYTF. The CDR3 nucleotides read TGTGCCATCAGCCCCCGGTGGGGGGATAACTATGGCTACACCTTC.

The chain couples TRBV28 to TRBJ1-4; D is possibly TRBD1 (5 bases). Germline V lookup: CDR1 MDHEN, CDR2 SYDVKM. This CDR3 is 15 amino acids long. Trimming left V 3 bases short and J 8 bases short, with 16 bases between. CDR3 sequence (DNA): TGTGCCAGCAGTTTTGTGGGGGGGATAGGCGAAAAACTGTTTTTT. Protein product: CASSFVGGIGEKLFF.

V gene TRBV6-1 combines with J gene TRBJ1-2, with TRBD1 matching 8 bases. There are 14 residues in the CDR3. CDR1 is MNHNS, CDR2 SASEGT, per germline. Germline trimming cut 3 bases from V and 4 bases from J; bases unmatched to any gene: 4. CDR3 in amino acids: CASSEDRVGYGYTF. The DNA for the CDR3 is TGTGCCAGCAGTGAGGACAGGGTTGGCTATGGCTACACCTTC.

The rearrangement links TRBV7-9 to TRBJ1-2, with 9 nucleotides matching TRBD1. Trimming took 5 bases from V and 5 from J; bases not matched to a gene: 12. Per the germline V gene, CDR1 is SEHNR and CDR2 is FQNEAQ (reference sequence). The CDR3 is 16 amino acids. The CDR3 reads CASSNRDRATLYGYTF. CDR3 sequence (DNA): TGTGCCAGCAGCAACCGGGACAGGGCCACTCTATATGGCTACACCTTC.

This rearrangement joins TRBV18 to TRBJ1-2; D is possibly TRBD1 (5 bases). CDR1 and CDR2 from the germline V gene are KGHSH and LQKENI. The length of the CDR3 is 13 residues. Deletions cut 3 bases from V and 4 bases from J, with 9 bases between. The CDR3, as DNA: TGTGCCAGCTCACCGGGGGAGGTCTATGGCTACACCTTC. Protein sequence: CASSPGEVYGYTF. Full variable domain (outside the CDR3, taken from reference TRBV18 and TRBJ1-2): NAGVMQNPRHLVRRRGQEARLRCSPMKGHSHVYWYRQLPEEGLKFMVYLQKENIIDESGMPKERFSAEFPKEGPSILRIQQVVRGDSAAYFCASSPGEVYGYTFGSGTRLTVV.

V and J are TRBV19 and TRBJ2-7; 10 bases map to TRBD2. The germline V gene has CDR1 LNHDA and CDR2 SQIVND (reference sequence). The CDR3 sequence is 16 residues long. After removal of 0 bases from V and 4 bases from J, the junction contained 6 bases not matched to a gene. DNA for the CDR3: TGTGCCAGTAGTATAGACTTAGCGGGAGGAGGGTACGAGCAGTACTTC. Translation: CASSIDLAGGGYEQYF.

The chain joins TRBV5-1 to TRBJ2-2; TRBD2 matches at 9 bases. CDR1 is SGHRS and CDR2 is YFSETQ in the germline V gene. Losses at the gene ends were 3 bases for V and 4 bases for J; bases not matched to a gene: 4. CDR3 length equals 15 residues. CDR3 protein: CASSSAGGLTGELFF. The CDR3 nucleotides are TGCGCCAGCAGCTCCGCGGGAGGGCTCACCGGGGAGCTGTTTTTT. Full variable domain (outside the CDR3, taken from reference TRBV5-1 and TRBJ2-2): KAGVTQTPRYLIKTRGQQVTLSCSPISGHRSVSWYQQTPGQGLQFLFEYFSETQRNKGNFPGRFSGRQFSNSRSEMNVSTLELGDSALYLCASSSAGGLTGELFFGEGSRLTVL.

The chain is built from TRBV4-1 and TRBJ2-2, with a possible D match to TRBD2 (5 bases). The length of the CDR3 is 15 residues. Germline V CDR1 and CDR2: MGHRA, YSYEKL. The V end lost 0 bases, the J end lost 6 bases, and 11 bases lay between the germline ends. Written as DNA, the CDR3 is TGCGCCAGCAGCCAAGAATGGAGGCTCCCCGGGGAGCTGTTTTTT. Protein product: CASSQEWRLPGELFF.

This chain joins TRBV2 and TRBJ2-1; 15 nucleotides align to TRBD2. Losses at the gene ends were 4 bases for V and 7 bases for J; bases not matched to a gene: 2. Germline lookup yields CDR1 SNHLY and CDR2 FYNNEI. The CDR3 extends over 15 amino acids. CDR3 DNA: TGTGCCAGCAGTGGGACTAGCGGGAGGGGAAATGAGCAGTTCTTC. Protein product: CASSGTSGRGNEQFF.

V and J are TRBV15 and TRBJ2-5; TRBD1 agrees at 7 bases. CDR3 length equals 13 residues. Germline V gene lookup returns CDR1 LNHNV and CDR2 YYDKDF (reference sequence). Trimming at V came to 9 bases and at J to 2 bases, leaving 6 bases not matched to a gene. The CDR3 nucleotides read TGTGCCACGACAGGGCGTTTTCAAGAGACCCAGTACTTC. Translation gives CATTGRFQETQYF.

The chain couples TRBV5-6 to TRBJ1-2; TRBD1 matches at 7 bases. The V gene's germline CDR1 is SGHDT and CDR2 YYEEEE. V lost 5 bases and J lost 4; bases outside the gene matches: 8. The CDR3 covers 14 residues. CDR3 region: CASRTRTGAYGYTF. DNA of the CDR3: TGTGCCAGCAGAACCAGAACAGGGGCCTATGGCTACACCTTC. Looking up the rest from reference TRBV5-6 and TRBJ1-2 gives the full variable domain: DAGVTQSPTHLIKTRGQQVTLRCSPKSGHDTVSWYQQALGQGPQFIFQYYEEEERQRGNFPDRFSGHQFPNYSSELNVNALLLGDSALYLCASRTRTGAYGYTFGSGTRLTVV.

CDR3 nucleotides: TGCGCCAGCAGCCCAAGGGGTTCCACAGATACGCAGTATTTT. It is translated as CASSPRGSTDTQYF. The rearrangement links TRBV5-1 to TRBJ2-3; a possible D gene is TRBD1 (5 bases). Germline assignment: CDR1 SGHRS and CDR2 YFSETQ. With 4 bases removed from V and 2 bases from J, the gap between germline ends came to 11 bases. CDR3 length: 14 amino acids.

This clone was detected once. Here the CDR3 DNA reads TGTGCCTGGAGTGTAGAACAGGTCTATGGCTACACCTTC. The encoded protein is CAWSVEQVYGYTF. This rearrangement joins TRBV30 to TRBJ1-2; tentatively, D is TRBD1 (5 bases). With 0 bases removed from V and 4 bases from J, the gap between germline ends came to 9 bases. The CDR3 loop spans 13 amino acids. Germline V CDR1 and CDR2: GTSNPN, SVGIG (reference sequence).

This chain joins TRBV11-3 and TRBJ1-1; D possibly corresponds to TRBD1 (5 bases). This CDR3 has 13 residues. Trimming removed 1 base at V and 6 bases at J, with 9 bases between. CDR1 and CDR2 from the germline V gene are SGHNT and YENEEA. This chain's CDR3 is CASSLARGAEAFF. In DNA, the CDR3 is TGTGCCAGCAGCTTAGCGCGGGGGGCTGAAGCTTTCTTT.